The present T cell receptor (beta chain) was sequenced within a study of monozygotic twins with inflammatory bowel disease (dated by TCRdb to about 2019). Concerning the study at large: The full study comprised 28 monozygotic twin pairs: nine German pairs (four IBD-concordant, five IBD-discordant) and 19 IBD-discordant Danish pairs. The search for disease-associated traits relied mainly on comparing IBD patients with their genetically identical healthy co-twins within discordant pairs. Each individual had, on average, about 151 000 unique TCRalpha sequences and 181 000 unique TCRbeta sequences available for analysis. The research as a whole found: Compared with healthy twins, IBD patients had fewer clonotypes in common with other individuals, a difference most pronounced in patients showing signs of disease activity. No single strong signal or clonotype linked to IBD turned up in the results, so the idea that one exists was not supported. A decrease in TCRbeta repertoire diversity, as measured by inverse Simpson index, was observed in IBD patients compared with their healthy co-twins. Differing immunosuppressive treatments among patients may have added background noise and inter-individual variability to the repertoires. The analysis was unable to tell apart different T cell subtypes. Concordant and discordant twins showed no difference in repertoire similarity, possibly because of limited statistical power.

Including cysteine and phenylalanine, the CDR3 has 11 amino acids. The DNA sequence is not available. CDR1 and CDR2 are drawn from the germline V gene: ENHRY, SYGVKD. A roughly 2.5 ml peripheral blood sample was drawn into PAXgene tubes per donor and stored at -80°C. Total RNA was isolated from whole blood with the PAXgene blood miRNA kit on an automated QIAcube, without T cell sorting. Peripheral blood from monozygotic twin pairs, either concordant or discordant for inflammatory bowel disease, underwent deep TCRalpha and TCRbeta repertoire profiling that used unique molecular barcoding. Smoking habits were recorded for all twin pairs, and individuals were classified as current, former or never smokers. Libraries were built with 5' RACE. Preparation of each TCR library used around 3.5 ug of total RNA. For each sample, cDNA synthesis with SMARTScribe reverse transcriptase was split into eight separate reactions. During cDNA synthesis, template switching was used to introduce unique molecular identifiers that contained a 6-nucleotide sample barcode. Two nested PCRs of around 16 and 10 cycles amplified the TCRalpha and TCRbeta cDNA, and bead purification followed each PCR. Before amplification, the cDNA was both treated with uracil DNA-glycosylase and purified with the QIAquick PCR purification kit. The second PCR added Illumina TruSeq-compatible adapters along with sample-specific barcodes. TapeStation and Qubit were used to check library quality and concentration, and approximately 5.5 ng of each library went into the pool. Sequencing of pooled libraries was carried out on an Illumina HiSeq2500 single-index Rapid Run using 2 x 100 bp reads and custom sequencing primers. Regarding the original processing steps: MiGEC version 1.2.6 was used for UMI-based consensus assembly to correct PCR and sequencing errors. V(D)J alignment, clonotype assembly and CDR3 extraction were performed with MiXCR version 2.1.1. To normalise gene usage, clonotype sharing and MAIT/NKT TCR abundance, the top 1000, 10 000 and 20 000 clonotypes in each sample were analysed. After downsampling to 27 000 UMIs, diversity was calculated as the inverse Simpson index using the vegan R package. Paired Mann-Whitney U tests on discordant twin pairs were used, with Benjamini-Hochberg multiple-testing correction. The reads, reprocessed by TCRdb, yield one row per CDR3 protein sequence and no DNA. These V and J calls originate from TCRdb's pipeline instead of the authors' own analysis. The sample table holds roughly 200,000 distinct CDR3 sequences. 1.5% to 2% of the sample rests with the top ten.

Comments on this clonotype: The antigen it recognizes is unknown.

The sample taken for sequencing was blood. The sequence links TRBV10-3 to TRBJ1-1. The TCR originated in a human donor with ulcerative colitis or Crohn's disease, or a healthy co-twin of an affected twin (not recorded which). The CDR3 protein is CASGPNTEAFF.